This TCR beta chain was recorded in a study of control samples from healthy donors and cancer patients. CDR3 length equals 13 residues. V dropped 6 bases and J dropped 1 base, with 9 bases sitting between them. CDR1 and CDR2 from the germline V gene are SGHTA and FQGTGA. Data came from immunoSEQ multiplex PCR; TCRdb stores just in-frame clones and leaves some out. Here the sample spans roughly 90,000 clones, 85% to 90% being singletons. Sequenced sample: PBMCs. This sequence was found in a woman aged 45 to 65 with colorectal cancer. The chain uses TRBV7-3 and TRBJ1-1, with D maybe TRBD1 (5 bases). The CDR3 DNA reads TGTGCCAGCAGGAAGACAGAGAACACTGAAGCTTTCTTT. It translates to CASRKTENTEAFF.